Each of the 17 T cell receptor beta chains below was sequenced from the same sample in a study of T cells in tumors after PD-1 blockade. This table comes from immunoSEQ multiplex PCR, and its TCRdb copy is limited to in-frame clones, with some not included. The table has 32,000 or so clones, about 77% seen once. The specimen comprised PBMCs, sampled before anti-PD-1 treatment. The receptors were sampled from a human donor with basal cell carcinoma.

The chain is built from TRBV28 and TRBJ1-2; D is perhaps TRBD1 (5 bases). V was clipped by 6 bases and J by 7 bases, with 27 bases between them. The CDR3 sequence is 17 residues long. The germline V gene encodes CDR1 MDHEN and CDR2 SYDVKM. This CDR3 reads CASSFVRAGDFGGGYTF. CDR3 nucleotide sequence: TGTGCCAGCAGCTTCGTCAGGGCTGGGGATTTTGGGGGTGGCTACACCTTC.

The J gene is TRBJ1-2, the V gene TRBV7-3, with D unresolved. Germline-derived CDR1 and CDR2 are SGHTA and FQGTGA. The CDR3 consists of 15 residues. Trimming took 0 bases from V and 6 from J, leaving 14 bases between them. CDR3 protein: CASSLTGGRTDGYTF. The CDR3 DNA reads TGTGCCAGCAGCTTAACGGGCGGTAGGACGGATGGCTACACCTTC.

J is TRBJ2-7 and V is TRBV4-3; 8 nucleotides match TRBD2. The CDR3 is made up of 15 amino acids. Germline V gene data show CDR1 as LGHNA and CDR2 as YSLEER. The junction had 8 bases not matched to a gene; V was cut back by 1 base and J by 6 bases. This CDR3 is CASSQGGLGGREQYF. For the CDR3, the DNA is TGCGCCAGCAGCCAAGGGGGACTAGGCGGTCGCGAGCAGTACTTC.

At least ten counts were recorded for this clone. The chain has TRBV4-1 and TRBJ1-3; unclear D gene. The CDR3 is made up of 16 amino acids. Trimming cost V 0 bases and J 0 bases, with 9 bases left between them. The germline gives CDR1 MGHRA, CDR2 YSYEKL. The CDR3 region is CASSQDDFHSGNTIYF. DNA for the CDR3: TGCGCCAGCAGCCAAGATGACTTCCACTCTGGAAACACCATATATTTT.

The chain joins TRBV3-1 (or the pseudogene TRBV3-2) to TRBJ1-1; D is undetermined. Trimming cost V 6 bases and J 2 bases, with 13 bases left between them. There are 14 residues in the CDR3. The germline V gene encodes CDR1 LGHDT and CDR2 YNNKEL (reference sequence). CDR3 loop: CASRNGLPNTEAFF. CDR3 in DNA: TGTGCCAGCAGGAACGGACTGCCCAACACTGAAGCTTTCTTT.

The V and J genes are TRBV25-1 and TRBJ1-1; D remains ambiguous. The CDR3 has 13 amino acids. Germline V CDR1 and CDR2: MGHDK, SYGVNS. Trimming stripped 6 bases from V and 1 base from J, with 9 bases between. In DNA form, the CDR3 reads TGTGCCAGCAGAATACAGCCGAACACTGAAGCTTTCTTT. Its translation is CASRIQPNTEAFF.

The V gene is TRBV27, the J gene TRBJ1-2; D is uncertain. The length of the CDR3 is 13 residues. The V end lost 8 bases, the J end lost 2 bases, and 12 bases lay between the germline ends. Germline V gene lookup returns CDR1 MNHEY and CDR2 SMNVEV (reference sequence). Here the CDR3 reads CASLGPINYGYTF. The CDR3 nucleotides read TGTGCCAGCCTCGGGCCAATCAACTATGGCTACACCTTC.

The gene calls are TRBV6-6 and TRBJ2-7, with D possibly matching TRBD1 (5 bases). This CDR3 has 13 amino acids. Per germline, CDR1 MNHNY and CDR2 SVGAGI (reference sequence). Trimming left V 6 bases short and J 1 base short, with 10 bases between. The CDR3 spells CASSPGHSYEQYF. CDR3 DNA: TGTGCCAGCAGCCCCGGACATTCCTACGAGCAGTACTTC.

The V call is TRBV19, the J call TRBJ2-7; the match to TRBD2 covers 13 bases. Per germline, CDR1 LNHDA and CDR2 SQIVND (reference sequence). The junction had 3 bases not matched to a gene; V was cut back by 1 base and J by 6 bases. This CDR3 spans 15 amino acids. The CDR3 nucleotides read TGTGCCAGTAGTATAGGACTAGCGGGAGGCCTCGAGCAGTACTTC. Its translation: CASSIGLAGGLEQYF.

The V gene is TRBV18, the J gene TRBJ2-7, with a weak D call TRBD1 (6 bases). V lost 1 base and J lost 2, with 12 bases in between. The CDR3 length is 15 residues. Germline loops: CDR1 KGHSH, CDR2 LQKENI. The CDR3 DNA is TGTGCCAGCTCACCACGCACCAGGGGTACCTACGAGCAGTACTTC. Its translation is CASSPRTRGTYEQYF.

The chain employs TRBV3-1 (or the pseudogene TRBV3-2) and TRBJ2-5; D is possibly TRBD1 (5 bases). Germline assignment: CDR1 LGHDT and CDR2 YNNKEL (reference sequence). V lost 4 bases and J 4 bases, leaving 10 bases between the germline ends. This CDR3 comprises 13 residues. As DNA, the CDR3 is TGTGCCAGCAGCCGGGGCGCCTCAGAGACCCAGTACTTC. It translates to CASSRGASETQYF.

V gene TRBV6-2 or TRBV6-3 combines with J gene TRBJ1-2, with D hard to call. The length of the CDR3 is 11 residues. Germline V gives CDR1 MNHEY, CDR2 SVGEGT. V shed 6 bases and J shed 7 bases, with 9 bases lying between them. CDR3: CASSSLGGYTF. CDR3 nucleotide sequence: TGTGCCAGCAGCTCACTAGGTGGCTACACCTTC.

This chain connects TRBV5-6 to TRBJ1-6; D is possibly TRBD1 (5 bases). Looked up from germline, CDR1 is SGHDT and CDR2 is YYEEEE. Deletions cut 0 bases from V and 9 bases from J, with 22 bases between. CDR3 length: 18 amino acids. The CDR3 DNA reads as TGTGCCAGCAGCTTGGGCGGGGCTAGGACCATCACCCTTTCACCCCTCCACTTT. Residues: CASSLGGARTITLSPLHF. The variable domain in full, completed from reference TRBV5-6 and TRBJ1-6, reads DAGVTQSPTHLIKTRGQQVTLRCSPKSGHDTVSWYQQALGQGPQFIFQYYEEEERQRGNFPDRFSGHQFPNYSSELNVNALLLGDSALYLCASSLGGARTITLSPLHFGNGTRLTVT.

V gene TRBV6-2 or TRBV6-3 combines with J gene TRBJ2-7; perhaps TRBD1 as D (5 bases). V was clipped by 0 bases and J by 4 bases, with 13 bases between them. The CDR3 totals 15 residues. CDR1 MNHEY and CDR2 SVGEGT come from the germline V gene. CDR3 coding DNA: TGTGCCAGCAGTTACTCGAAGGGGATCTATTACGAGCAGTACTTC. It encodes CASSYSKGIYYEQYF.

This chain joins TRBV15 and TRBJ2-1; weak D call: TRBD1 (6 bases). Germline V gene data show CDR1 as LNHNV and CDR2 as YYDKDF (reference sequence). The CDR3 runs 15 residues. Trimming stripped 0 bases from V and 8 bases from J, with 14 bases between. Here the CDR3 DNA reads TGTGCCACCAGCAGAGATTTGCAGGGGTACGATGAGCAGTTCTTC. Amino acid sequence: CATSRDLQGYDEQFF.

This clone was observed a single time. J is TRBJ2-1 and V is TRBV3-1 (or the pseudogene TRBV3-2); 10 bases match TRBD1. The CDR3 contains 15 residues. V trimming: 5 bases; J trimming: 7 bases; junction bases outside the gene matches: 8. The germline V gene has CDR1 LGHDT and CDR2 YNNKEL (reference sequence). The chain's CDR3 is CASSSGTGAVNEQFF. CDR3 sequence (DNA): TGTGCCAGCAGCTCCGGGACAGGGGCGGTGAATGAGCAGTTCTTC.

The chain joins TRBV7-2 to TRBJ2-3; tentatively, D is TRBD2 (5 bases). V was shortened by 5 bases and J by 0 bases, with 12 bases between the two germline ends. Germline V gene lookup returns CDR1 SGHTA and CDR2 FQGNSA. This CDR3 has 15 amino acids. The CDR3 bases are TGTGCCAGCAGCCATAGCGCAACTAGCACAGATACGCAGTATTTT. Protein: CASSHSATSTDTQYF.